One TCR beta chain is described in this entry. V lost 3 bases to trimming and J lost 4 bases, with 10 bases between them. This CDR3 is 14 amino acids long. Per germline, CDR1 SEHNR and CDR2 FQNEAQ (reference sequence). Cohorts were assigned according to the clinical history that participants reported. Exposed enrollees encountered a COVID-19 case at some point within 2 weeks before study entry. These data belong to a study of blood T cell repertoires in COVID-19. The overall study: Acute-phase and convalescent COVID-19 samples originated in the United States, Italy and Spain.

Original data processing: Quantification of nucleated cells was approximated via reference gene primer amplification. The protocol was immunoSEQ multiplex PCR, while the TCRdb copy is restricted to in-frame clones and leaves out a portion. V, J and clone size are taken as reported in that table, and D and trimming were inferred from the DNA itself. Found here are approximately 250,000 clones, around 90% of them singletons; the top ten hold approximately 3%. The V and J genes are TRBV7-9 and TRBJ1-3, with D unclear. This sequence originates from a man aged 35 to 55 who had been exposed to COVID-19. The sequenced sample was PBMCs or T cells enriched from blood (not recorded which). The DNA for the CDR3 is TGTGCCAGCAGCTTCCGGGGTACGGGAAACACCATATATTTT. Translation: CASSFRGTGNTIYF. The full variable domain, rest sourced from reference TRBV7-9 and TRBJ1-3, is DTGVSQNPRHKITKRGQNVTFRCDPISEHNRLYWYRQTLGQGPEFLTYFQNEAQLEKSRLLSDRFSAERPKGSFSTLEIQRTEQGDSAMYLCASSFRGTGNTIYFGEGSWLTVV.